This note documents a single TCR beta chain sequence. This clonotype has just a few counts. Its antigen remains unidentified. Nothing much larger sits one base from this clone, and base qualities are not available. The data are from a study of CD8 T cells in ankylosing spondylitis (dated by TCRdb to 2016 to 2017). With regard to the full study: T cell receptor beta repertoires were profiled in healthy donors and ankylosing spondylitis patients so that disease-linked TCR variants could be found. The full study cohort comprised around 25 ankylosing spondylitis patients and about 110 healthy donors. Peripheral blood was sampled, and synovial fluid was additionally collected from ankylosing spondylitis patients.

Points the paper makes about the study in general: The disease-linked clones were reported to be significantly enriched in matched synovial fluid samples from ankylosing spondylitis patients. A TCR beta motif of several highly homologous amino acid variants appeared characteristic of blood from ankylosing spondylitis patients. A CD8+ phenotype was shown by the disease-linked clones, which were found at relatively low frequencies in peripheral blood. Some motif variants had previously been reported in the synovial fluid and blood of reactive arthritis patients, which suggests shared mechanisms of disease initiation.

Sequences SGHRS (CDR1) and YFSETQ (CDR2) are obtained from the germline V gene. Compared with germline, V lacks 0 bases and J lacks 0 bases; bases without a gene match: 3. The CDR3 goes from the cysteine to the phenylalanine over 16 residues. Left in the record is the CDR3 DNA by itself, 48 bases read in frame from the first base. The sequencer was an Illumina MiSeq. Quantitative 5'-RACE with molecular barcodes was the method used to prepare the TCR beta libraries. In the paper's pipeline: To identify disease-linked TCR variants, a new computational method was used, one built on a probabilistic model of VDJ rearrangement. The raw public reads went through TCRdb reprocessing: fastp at Q25, MiXCR clone calling, in-frame beta chains kept. Every entry covers one CDR3 protein and lists the most common genes and DNA from its rows. These V and J calls are TCRdb output, not the study's own analysis. A total of roughly 38,000 distinct CDR3 sequences appear in this sample, approximately 15% of them only once. Around 45% of the sample goes to the ten largest clones.

This sequence uses TRBV5-1 and TRBJ2-4; 7 central nucleotides agree with TRBD1. The sample consisted of blood. The TCR originated in a male donor with ankylosing spondylitis or in good health (not recorded which). The CDR3 here reads CASSLGDRLAKNIQYF. The sequence in DNA is TGCGCCAGCAGCTTGGGGGACAGACTAGCCAAAAACATTCAGTACTTC. Where the CDR3 stops, the reference TRBV5-1 and TRBJ2-4 genes take over; the full variable domain is KAGVTQTPRYLIKTRGQQVTLSCSPISGHRSVSWYQQTPGQGLQFLFEYFSETQRNKGNFPGRFSGRQFSNSRSEMNVSTLELGDSALYLCASSLGDRLAKNIQYFGAGTRLSVL.